Below, 10 T cell receptor beta chains from the same sample are listed, as sequenced in a study of blood T cells in healthy people across ages. A second PCR of roughly 6 to 12 cycles used a sample-barcoded 5' primer and a J-beta primer mix. TCRdb called the 5' RACE reads again in MiXCR, with one record for every CDR3 protein. The repertoire holds approximately 1,000,000 distinct CDR3 sequences, with under 55% as singletons. The sequencing input was blood. The receptors come from a woman between 55 and 75 years old in good health.

Turning to this clonotype: A junction boundary mismatches the germline segment, possibly from a read error. This chain joins TRBV10-2 and TRBJ1-6; 8 bases are shared with TRBD1. Germline loops: CDR1 WSHSY, CDR2 SAAADI. This CDR3 has 14 residues. The CDR3 loop is CASSQGADNSPLHF. CDR3 sequence (DNA): TGTGCCAGCAGCCAGGGGGCCGACAATTCACCCCTCCACTTT.

For this clonotype: This may arise from a read error, as a much more abundant clone is one base away. The chain uses TRBV25-1 and TRBJ1-2; 12 positions match TRBD1. V gave up 5 bases and J gave up 5 bases; unmatched junction bases: 6. The CDR3 is 15 amino acids. CDR1 and CDR2 from the germline V gene are MGHDK and SYGVNS. The CDR3 DNA reads as TGTGCCAGCAGTCCCCAGGGACAGGGGGCTTATGGCTACACCTTC. It translates to CASSPQGQGAYGYTF.

The chain links TRBV6-1 to TRBJ2-7, with D perhaps TRBD1 (5 bases). Germline values: CDR1 MNHNS, CDR2 SASEGT. The V end was cut by 7 bases, the J end by 5 bases, with 12 bases between. This CDR3 spans 12 amino acids. Here the CDR3 DNA reads TGTGCCAGCACGGTCGGCAGGGACGAGCAGTACTTC. It is translated as CASTVGRDEQYF.

Only a few counts were recorded for this clonotype. The chain employs TRBV9 and TRBJ2-5; no firm D call. Germline V gene lookup returns CDR1 SGDLS and CDR2 YYNGEE. The V gene lost 0 bases and the J gene lost 1 base, with 10 bases spanning the gap. The CDR3 is made up of 15 amino acids. This chain's CDR3 is CASSVVENLQETQYF. The CDR3 DNA follows: TGTGCCAGCAGCGTAGTGGAGAACCTCCAAGAGACCCAGTACTTC.

The CDR3 DNA reads TGTGCCAGCAGCCGCAGGGTAGCGGGACTCCAAGAGACCCAGTACTTC. The encoded protein is CASSRRVAGLQETQYF. The genes are TRBV3-1 and TRBJ2-5, with 8 positions matching TRBD2. V shed 4 bases, J shed 1 base, and the junction held 8 bases outside the gene matches. The CDR3 runs to 16 residues. Per germline, CDR1 LGHDT and CDR2 YNNKEL (reference sequence).

The genes are TRBV20-1 and TRBJ2-3, with D tentatively TRBD2 (5 bases). CDR3 size: 15 residues. Germline V gene data show CDR1 as DFQATT and CDR2 as SNEGSKA (reference sequence). Deletions cut 3 bases from V and 2 bases from J, with 15 bases between. CDR3 nucleotides: TGCAGTGCTAGGGACTTACTATTTGACACAGATACGCAGTATTTT. Translation gives CSARDLLFDTDTQYF.

The chain couples TRBV6-2 or TRBV6-3 to TRBJ1-2; TRBD1 is a possible D gene (6 bases). The V end was cut by 3 bases, the J end by 6 bases, with 11 bases between. Germline V gene lookup returns CDR1 MNHEY and CDR2 SVGEGT. CDR3 length: 13 residues. As DNA, the CDR3 is TGTGCCAGCAGTTATGGAGGGGGGAATGGCTACACCTTC. Amino acids: CASSYGGGNGYTF.

This clonotype was observed a single time. This chain uses TRBV6-5 with TRBJ2-1; D possibly corresponds to TRBD2 (6 bases). Deletions cut 5 bases from V and 3 bases from J, with 17 bases between. CDR3 length equals 16 residues. The germline CDR1 and CDR2 sequences are MNHEY and SVGAGI. CDR3 nucleotide sequence: TGTGCCAGCAGTCGAGCCGGGACTCCTTACTACAATGAGCAGTTCTTC. Amino acids: CASSRAGTPYYNEQFF.

The rearrangement joins TRBV20-1 to TRBJ2-1, with 7 bases that match TRBD2. The germline gives CDR1 DFQATT, CDR2 SNEGSKA (reference sequence). This CDR3 region has 16 residues. After removal of 0 bases from V and 2 bases from J, the junction contained 7 bases not matched to a gene. The CDR3 here is CSARDFSGPPYNEQFF. In DNA form, the CDR3 reads TGCAGTGCTAGAGATTTTAGCGGGCCCCCCTACAATGAGCAGTTCTTC.

This chain connects TRBV18 to TRBJ2-5; D remains unclear. Germline CDR1 is KGHSH and CDR2 is LQKENI. The CDR3 contains 11 residues. The V end lost 3 bases, the J end lost 11 bases, and 10 bases lay between the germline ends. The CDR3 sequence: CASSPHNEQYF. For the CDR3, the DNA is TGTGCCAGCTCACCCCACAATGAGCAGTACTTC.